Below, 27 T cell receptor beta chains from the same sample are listed, as sequenced in a study of technical replicates of blood from a few donors. Produced via immunoSEQ multiplex PCR; TCRdb's table is partial and in-frame only. This sample has 75,000 to 95,000 clones, with about 89% found just once. Input material: T cells isolated from PBMCs. Every receptor here comes from a human donor in good health.

This chain joins TRBV11-3 and TRBJ1-4; TRBD1 agrees at 7 bases. Germline V gene sequence: CDR1 SGHNT, CDR2 YENEEA. V trimming: 4 bases; J trimming: 3 bases; junction bases outside the gene matches: 2. The CDR3 sequence is 14 residues long. CDR3 sequence: CASSSQGSNEKLFF. Here the CDR3 DNA reads TGTGCCAGCAGCTCACAGGGGTCTAATGAAAAACTGTTTTTT.

CDR3: CATAGTAYEQYF. CDR3 DNA sequence: TGTGCCACTGCCGGGACAGCCTACGAGCAGTACTTC. This chain links TRBV6-5 with TRBJ2-7, with 7 bases aligning to TRBD1. The CDR3 runs 12 residues. Germline assignment: CDR1 MNHEY and CDR2 SVGAGI. The ends lost 10 bases at V and 2 bases at J; junction bases unmatched: 5.

The genes are TRBV5-4 and TRBJ2-7, with 8 bases fitting TRBD1. Germline trimming cut 4 bases from V and 6 bases from J; bases unmatched to any gene: 6. Germline CDR1 is SGHNT and CDR2 is YYREEE (reference sequence). The CDR3 has 13 residues. This CDR3 reads CASSVDRGREQYF. The DNA of the CDR3 is TGTGCCAGCAGCGTCGACAGGGGACGCGAGCAGTACTTC.

This rearrangement joins TRBV6-5 to TRBJ1-1; the match to TRBD1 covers 10 bases. The V segment lost 6 bases and the J segment 4 bases; nucleotides outside the gene matches: 2. The CDR3 length is 13 residues. Looked up from germline, CDR1 is MNHEY and CDR2 is SVGAGI. The CDR3 protein is CASRGQGITEAFF. The CDR3 DNA reads as TGTGCCAGCAGGGGACAGGGGATCACTGAAGCTTTCTTT.

Here the CDR3 reads CASSVAGRTGELFF. The CDR3 DNA is TGTGCCAGCAGCGTAGCCGGGAGAACCGGGGAGCTGTTTTTT. The rearrangement joins TRBV9 to TRBJ2-2; tentatively, D is TRBD2 (6 bases). Germline V CDR1 and CDR2: SGDLS, YYNGEE. The CDR3 loop spans 14 amino acids. The ends were cut back, 0 bases at V and 5 bases at J, with 8 bases in the middle.

This chain joins TRBV10-3 and TRBJ2-5; 7 nucleotides line up with TRBD2. The germline gives CDR1 ENHRY, CDR2 SYGVKD. The CDR3 loop spans 16 amino acids. Trimming cost V 3 bases and J 5 bases; bases outside gene matches: 12. As DNA, the CDR3 is TGTGCCATCAGTGATGGGGGGAGGGCCTCGGGGGAGACCCAGTACTTC. Residues: CAISDGGRASGETQYF.

The rearrangement links TRBV9 to TRBJ2-1; 7 bases are shared with TRBD1. Losses at the gene ends were 4 bases for V and 4 bases for J; bases not matched to a gene: 8. From germline, CDR1 is SGDLS and CDR2 YYNGEE. The length of the CDR3 is 15 residues. The CDR3 loop is CASSSRDSLYNEQFF. DNA of the CDR3: TGTGCCAGCAGCTCCCGGGACAGCCTATACAATGAGCAGTTCTTC.

The CDR3 sequence is CASSFAGGNTGELFF. The DNA of the CDR3 is TGTGCCAGCAGTTTTGCGGGAGGGAACACCGGGGAGCTGTTTTTT. V is TRBV6-6 and J is TRBJ2-2; 8 positions agree with TRBD2. The CDR3 is 15 amino acids. V shed 4 bases and J 1 base; nucleotides not matched to a gene: 2. CDR1 and CDR2 from the germline V gene are MNHNY and SVGAGI (reference sequence).

The V gene is TRBV2, the J gene TRBJ2-3; perhaps TRBD2 as D (6 bases). Germline V gives CDR1 SNHLY, CDR2 FYNNEI. The CDR3 runs to 14 residues. V was trimmed by 6 bases and J by 0 bases, leaving 10 bases between them. The CDR3 region is CASREGVSTDTQYF. The CDR3 nucleotides are TGTGCCAGCAGGGAGGGCGTTAGCACAGATACGCAGTATTTT.

The chain is built from TRBV9 and TRBJ1-1; TRBD1 matches 8 bases. Germline V lookup: CDR1 SGDLS, CDR2 YYNGEE. CDR3 length equals 14 residues. J lost 5 bases, V lost 5 bases, and 8 bases had no gene match. CDR3 protein: CASSHDRGQTEAFF. The CDR3 coding sequence is TGTGCCAGCAGTCACGACAGGGGCCAAACTGAAGCTTTCTTT. Drawing the rest from reference TRBV9 and TRBJ1-1, the complete variable domain is DSGVTQTPKHLITATGQRVTLRCSPRSGDLSVYWYQQSLDQGLQFLIQYYNGEERAKGNILERFSAQQFPDLHSELNLSSLELGDSALYFCASSHDRGQTEAFFGQGTRLTVV.

This clone was observed once. The chain employs TRBV5-1 and TRBJ1-1; 8 bases agree with TRBD1. V dropped 5 bases and J dropped 7; count of bases not matched to a gene: 4. Germline CDR1 SGHRS, CDR2 YFSETQ. This CDR3 has 12 amino acids. CDR3 nucleotides: TGCGCCAGCAGTATAACAGGGGGTGAAGCTTTCTTT. Residues: CASSITGGEAFF.

The V gene is TRBV6-5, the J gene TRBJ1-4, with D possibly matching TRBD1 (6 bases). This CDR3 spans 15 amino acids. Germline V gene sequence: CDR1 MNHEY, CDR2 SVGAGI. V gave up 5 bases and J gave up 5 bases, with 15 bases separating them. This chain's CDR3 is CASSRGGALNEKLFF. In DNA form, the CDR3 reads TGTGCCAGCAGTCGCGGGGGCGCGTTGAATGAAAAACTGTTTTTT.

The rearrangement joins TRBV11-1 to TRBJ1-1, with D possibly TRBD1 on 5 matching bases. Between the trimmed V and J ends, which lost 5 bases and 4 bases, there was a span of 14 bases. Looked up from germline, CDR1 is SGHAT and CDR2 is FQDESV (reference sequence). This CDR3 has 14 residues. Written as DNA, the CDR3 is TGTGCCAGCAGCGCATTGACAGTAGGCACTGAAGCTTTCTTT. Amino acids: CASSALTVGTEAFF.

This clone was picked up one time. This rearrangement joins TRBV7-8 to TRBJ2-2; D gene unclear. The V gene's germline CDR1 is SGHVS and CDR2 FQNEAQ. The CDR3 consists of 15 residues. Trimming stripped 1 base from V and 7 bases from J, with 13 bases between. The CDR3 coding sequence is TGTGCCAGCAGCTTAGACCAGCCGTCAGGCGGGGAGCTGTTTTTT. Protein: CASSLDQPSGGELFF.

The chain carries TRBV6-5 and TRBJ2-7, with 11 bases identical to TRBD1. Germline V CDR1 and CDR2: MNHEY, SVGAGI. V lost 7 bases, J lost 6 bases, and 11 bases stayed unmatched. The CDR3 extends over 15 amino acids. This CDR3 is CASTYAGTGGREQYF. The CDR3 DNA reads as TGTGCCAGCACCTACGCCGGGACAGGGGGACGCGAGCAGTACTTC.

The rearrangement links TRBV14 to TRBJ2-7, with a possible D match to TRBD2 (5 bases). Germline CDR1 and CDR2: SGHDN and FVKESK. The CDR3 has 15 residues. Deletions cut 0 bases from V and 2 bases from J, with 11 bases between. The CDR3 sequence: CASSQDVGKTYEQYF. The CDR3 DNA is TGTGCCAGCAGCCAAGACGTCGGGAAGACCTACGAGCAGTACTTC. The whole variable domain, remainder taken from reference TRBV14 and TRBJ2-7, is EAGVTQFPSHSVIEKGQTVTLRCDPISGHDNLYWYRRVMGKEIKFLLHFVKESKQDESGMPNNRFLAERTGGTYSTLKVQPAELEDSGVYFCASSQDVGKTYEQYFGPGTRLTVT.

The V call is TRBV6-5, the J call TRBJ2-7; 7 nucleotides agree with TRBD2. V dropped 2 bases and J dropped 6; count of bases not matched to a gene: 7. The CDR3 has 14 amino acids. Germline assignment: CDR1 MNHEY and CDR2 SVGAGI. This CDR3 reads CASSYREGGLEQYF. The CDR3 coding sequence is TGTGCCAGCAGTTACCGAGAGGGAGGGCTCGAGCAGTACTTC.

In nucleotides, the CDR3 is TGTGCCAGCAGCTTGACTAGCAGCATCGAGCAGTTCTTC. It specifies CASSLTSSIEQFF. J is TRBJ2-1 and V is TRBV7-2; 7 positions agree with TRBD2. The CDR3 runs to 13 residues. Trimming at V came to 3 bases and at J to 10 bases, leaving 6 bases not matched to a gene. The germline V gene encodes CDR1 SGHTA and CDR2 FQGNSA.

V gene TRBV2 combines with J gene TRBJ2-5; 10 bases line up with TRBD1. The CDR3 covers 14 residues. Per germline, CDR1 SNHLY and CDR2 FYNNEI. The trim removed 7 bases at V and 4 bases at J, leaving 6 bases unmatched. This CDR3 is CASTRQGAGETQYF. The DNA for the CDR3 is TGTGCCAGCACTAGACAGGGGGCAGGAGAGACCCAGTACTTC.

This chain links TRBV27 with TRBJ2-3, with a possible D match to TRBD2 (6 bases). V dropped 3 bases and J dropped 3 bases, with 13 bases sitting between them. Looked up from germline, CDR1 is MNHEY and CDR2 is SMNVEV (reference sequence). The CDR3 contains 15 residues. The CDR3 DNA reads TGTGCCAGCAGTTTCATCGGGAGCTGGACAGATACGCAGTATTTT. Protein sequence: CASSFIGSWTDTQYF.

The genes are TRBV29-1 and TRBJ2-7, with D possibly matching TRBD1 (6 bases). CDR1 SQVTM and CDR2 ANQGSEA come from the germline V gene. V was shortened by 6 bases and J by 3 bases, with 15 bases between the two germline ends. This CDR3 spans 13 amino acids. CDR3 amino acids: CSVTDSKSYEQYF. The CDR3 DNA is TGCAGCGTGACGGACAGTAAAAGCTACGAGCAGTACTTC.

This chain joins TRBV29-1 and TRBJ1-2; 8 bases align to TRBD1. Trimming took 3 bases from V and 5 from J; bases not matched to a gene: 11. Looked up from germline, CDR1 is SQVTM and CDR2 is ANQGSEA. This CDR3 has 15 residues. The CDR3 loop is CSVEKEWGQEYGYTF. The CDR3 region has the DNA TGCAGCGTTGAGAAAGAGTGGGGACAGGAATATGGCTACACCTTC.

The gene calls are TRBV5-1 and TRBJ1-5; TRBD1 is a possible D gene (5 bases). Germline CDR1 reads SGHRS; CDR2 reads YFSETQ. The length of the CDR3 is 13 residues. Deletions cut 7 bases from V and 9 bases from J, with 17 bases between. Written as DNA, the CDR3 is TGCGCCAGCTCACAAGAGCCTACAGGGCCCCAGCATTTT. This gives the protein CASSQEPTGPQHF.

This chain links TRBV6-1 with TRBJ2-7, with 9 bases fitting TRBD2. Germline CDR1 and CDR2: MNHNS and SASEGT. The CDR3 spans 16 residues. Unmatched junction bases numbered 6, after V lost 1 base and J lost 2 bases. The CDR3: CASSEGLAVPTYEQYF. In DNA, the CDR3 is TGTGCCAGCAGTGAAGGACTAGCGGTGCCTACCTACGAGCAGTACTTC.

The J gene is TRBJ2-1, the V gene TRBV2; TRBD2 matches 11 bases. This CDR3 has 14 residues. V lost 0 bases to trimming and J lost 14 bases; unmatched junction nucleotides: 6. Germline V lookup: CDR1 SNHLY, CDR2 FYNNEI. CDR3 in amino acids: CASSEALAGGVEFF. The CDR3 nucleotides read TGTGCCAGCAGTGAAGCCTTAGCGGGAGGGGTTGAGTTCTTC. The variable domain in full, with the rest retrieved from reference TRBV2 and TRBJ2-1, is EPEVTQTPSHQVTQMGQEVILRCVPISNHLYFYWYRQILGQKVEFLVSFYNNEISEKSEIFDDQFSVERPDGSNFTLKIRSTKLEDSAMYFCASSEALAGGVEFFGPGTRLTVL.

The chain employs TRBV4-3 and TRBJ1-4, with no clear D. CDR3 length: 16 residues. With 2 bases removed from V and 7 bases from J, the gap between germline ends came to 17 bases. Germline V gene data show CDR1 as LGHNA and CDR2 as YSLEER. This CDR3 reads CASSQQVGGGFEKLFF. DNA of the CDR3: TGCGCCAGCAGCCAACAAGTGGGTGGAGGGTTTGAAAAACTGTTTTTT.

This clone was counted a single time. The V and J genes are TRBV7-9 and TRBJ1-2; a possible D gene is TRBD1 (6 bases). The CDR3 runs 14 residues. CDR1 SEHNR and CDR2 FQNEAQ come from the germline V gene (reference sequence). The V gene lost 5 bases and the J gene lost 5 bases, with 15 bases spanning the gap. DNA for the CDR3: TGTGCCAGCAGCACGTGGACAGTGACATATGGCTACACCTTC. This translates into CASSTWTVTYGYTF. The full variable domain, with the rest looked up from reference TRBV7-9 and TRBJ1-2, is DTGVSQNPRHKITKRGQNVTFRCDPISEHNRLYWYRQTLGQGPEFLTYFQNEAQLEKSRLLSDRFSAERPKGSFSTLEIQRTEQGDSAMYLCASSTWTVTYGYTFGSGTRLTVV.